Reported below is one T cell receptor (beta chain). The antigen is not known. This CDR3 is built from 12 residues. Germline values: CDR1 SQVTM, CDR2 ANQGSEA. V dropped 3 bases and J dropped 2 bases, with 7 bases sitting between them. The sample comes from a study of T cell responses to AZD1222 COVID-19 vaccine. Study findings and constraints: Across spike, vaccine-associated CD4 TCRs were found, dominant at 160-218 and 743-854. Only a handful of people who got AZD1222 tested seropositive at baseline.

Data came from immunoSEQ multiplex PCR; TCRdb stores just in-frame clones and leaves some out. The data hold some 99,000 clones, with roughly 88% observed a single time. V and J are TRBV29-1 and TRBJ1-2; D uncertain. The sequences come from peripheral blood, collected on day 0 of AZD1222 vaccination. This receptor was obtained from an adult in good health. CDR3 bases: TGCAGCGTTGACAGGTCCAACTATGGCTACACCTTC. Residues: CSVDRSNYGYTF.